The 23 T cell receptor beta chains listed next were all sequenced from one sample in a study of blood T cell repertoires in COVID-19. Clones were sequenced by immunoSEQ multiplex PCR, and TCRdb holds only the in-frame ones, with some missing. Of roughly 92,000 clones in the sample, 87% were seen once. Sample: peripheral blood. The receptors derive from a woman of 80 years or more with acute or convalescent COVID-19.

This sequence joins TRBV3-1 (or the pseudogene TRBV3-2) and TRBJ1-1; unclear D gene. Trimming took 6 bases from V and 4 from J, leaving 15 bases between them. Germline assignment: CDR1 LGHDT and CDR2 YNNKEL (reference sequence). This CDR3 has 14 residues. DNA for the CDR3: TGTGCCAGCAGACGATCGGAGGGTTCCACTGAAGCTTTCTTT. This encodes CASRRSEGSTEAFF.

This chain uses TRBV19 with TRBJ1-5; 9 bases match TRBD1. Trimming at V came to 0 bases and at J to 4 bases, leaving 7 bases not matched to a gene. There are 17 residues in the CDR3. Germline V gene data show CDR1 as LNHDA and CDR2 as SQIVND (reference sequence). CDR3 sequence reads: CASSIEGTGPGNQPQHF. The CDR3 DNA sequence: TGTGCCAGTAGTATAGAAGGGACAGGGCCGGGAAATCAGCCCCAGCATTTT.

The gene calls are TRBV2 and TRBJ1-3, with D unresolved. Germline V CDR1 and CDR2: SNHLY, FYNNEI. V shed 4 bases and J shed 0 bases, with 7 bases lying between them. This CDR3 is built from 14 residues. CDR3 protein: CASSVGSSGNTIYF. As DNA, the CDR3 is TGTGCCAGCAGTGTGGGCAGCTCTGGAAACACCATATATTTT.

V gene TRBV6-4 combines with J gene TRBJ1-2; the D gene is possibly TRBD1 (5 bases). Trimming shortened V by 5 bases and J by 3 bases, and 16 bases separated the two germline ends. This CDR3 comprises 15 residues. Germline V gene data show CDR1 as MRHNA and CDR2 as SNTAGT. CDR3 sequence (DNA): TGTGCCAGCAGTTATCAATTAGGGGCGGACTATGGCTACACCTTC. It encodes CASSYQLGADYGYTF.

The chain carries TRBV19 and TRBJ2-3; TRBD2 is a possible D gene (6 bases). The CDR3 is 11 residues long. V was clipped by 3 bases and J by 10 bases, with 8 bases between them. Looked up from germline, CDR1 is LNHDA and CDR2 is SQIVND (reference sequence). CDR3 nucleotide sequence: TGTGCCAGTAGTATCGGGGGTGCGCAGTATTTT. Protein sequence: CASSIGGAQYF.

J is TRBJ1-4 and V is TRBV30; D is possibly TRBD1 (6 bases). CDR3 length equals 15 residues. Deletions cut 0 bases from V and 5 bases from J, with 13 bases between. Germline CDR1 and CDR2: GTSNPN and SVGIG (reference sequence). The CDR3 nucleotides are TGTGCCTGGAGTGTACCCGGGGGGGCCAATGAAAAACTGTTTTTT. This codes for CAWSVPGGANEKLFF.

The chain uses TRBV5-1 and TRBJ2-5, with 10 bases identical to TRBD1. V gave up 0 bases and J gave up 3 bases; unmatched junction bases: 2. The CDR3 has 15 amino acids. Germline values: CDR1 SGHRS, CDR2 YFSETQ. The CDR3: CASSLATGGEETQYF. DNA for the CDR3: TGCGCCAGCAGCTTGGCGACAGGGGGCGAAGAGACCCAGTACTTC.

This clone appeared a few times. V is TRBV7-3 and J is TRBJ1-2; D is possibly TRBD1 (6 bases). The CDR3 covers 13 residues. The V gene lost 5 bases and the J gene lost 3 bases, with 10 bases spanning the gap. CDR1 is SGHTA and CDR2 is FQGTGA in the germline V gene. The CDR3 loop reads CASSPQGDYGYTF. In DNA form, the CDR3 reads TGTGCCAGCAGCCCACAGGGTGACTATGGCTACACCTTC.

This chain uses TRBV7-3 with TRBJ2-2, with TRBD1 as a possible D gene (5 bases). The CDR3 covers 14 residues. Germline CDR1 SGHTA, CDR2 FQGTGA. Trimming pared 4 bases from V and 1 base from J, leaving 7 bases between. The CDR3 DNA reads TGTGCCAGCAGCTCAGGGTGGAACACCGGGGAGCTGTTTTTT. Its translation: CASSSGWNTGELFF. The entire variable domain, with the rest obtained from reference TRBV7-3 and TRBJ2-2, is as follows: GAGVSQTPSNKVTEKGKYVELRCDPISGHTALYWYRQSLGQGPEFLIYFQGTGAADDSGLPNDRFFAVRPEGSVSTLKIQRTERGDSAVYLCASSSGWNTGELFFGEGSRLTVL.

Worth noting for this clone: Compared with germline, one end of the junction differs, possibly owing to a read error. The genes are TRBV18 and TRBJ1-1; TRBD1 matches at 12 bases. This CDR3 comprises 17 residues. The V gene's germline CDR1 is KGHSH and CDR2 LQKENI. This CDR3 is CASSPPGQGAMSTEAFF. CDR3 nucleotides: TGTGCCAGTTCACCCCCGGGACAGGGGGCAATGAGCACTGAAGCTTTCTTT.

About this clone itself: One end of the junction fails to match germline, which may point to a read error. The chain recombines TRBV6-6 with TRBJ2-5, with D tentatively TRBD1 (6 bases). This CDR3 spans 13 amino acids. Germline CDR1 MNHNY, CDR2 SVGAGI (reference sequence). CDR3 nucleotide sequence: TGTGCCAGCAGCTGGACAGATCAAGGGACCCAGTACTTC. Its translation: CASSWTDQGTQYF.

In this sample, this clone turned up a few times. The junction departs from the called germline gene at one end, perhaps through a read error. CDR3 sequence reads: CASSEGGTIYAQYF. For the CDR3, the DNA is TGTGCCAGCAGTGAAGGGGGGACAATCTACGCGCAGTACTTC. The V call is TRBV6-1, the J call TRBJ2-7; TRBD1 is a possible D gene (6 bases). This CDR3 is 14 amino acids long. Germline CDR1 and CDR2: MNHNS and SASEGT.

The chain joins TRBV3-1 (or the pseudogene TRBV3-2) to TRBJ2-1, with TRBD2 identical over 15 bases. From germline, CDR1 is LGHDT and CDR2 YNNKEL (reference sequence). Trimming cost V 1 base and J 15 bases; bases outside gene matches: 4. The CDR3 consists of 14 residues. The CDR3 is CASSQAGLAGGMFF. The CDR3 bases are TGTGCCAGCAGCCAAGCGGGACTAGCGGGAGGAATGTTCTTC.

This chain's CDR3 is CASSPKTGGSYNEQFF. The CDR3 region has the DNA TGTGCCAGCAGCCCTAAGACAGGGGGGTCCTACAATGAGCAGTTCTTC. This chain links TRBV7-3 with TRBJ2-1, with 9 bases identical to TRBD1. Germline V gives CDR1 SGHTA, CDR2 FQGTGA. This CDR3 comprises 16 residues. Losses at the gene ends were 5 bases for V and 1 base for J; bases not matched to a gene: 6.

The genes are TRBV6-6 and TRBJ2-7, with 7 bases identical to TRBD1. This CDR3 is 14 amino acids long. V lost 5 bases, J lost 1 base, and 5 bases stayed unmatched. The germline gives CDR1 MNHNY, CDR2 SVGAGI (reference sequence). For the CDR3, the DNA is TGTGCCAGCAGTCCGGGACAGCTGTCCTACGAGCAGTACTTC. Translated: CASSPGQLSYEQYF.

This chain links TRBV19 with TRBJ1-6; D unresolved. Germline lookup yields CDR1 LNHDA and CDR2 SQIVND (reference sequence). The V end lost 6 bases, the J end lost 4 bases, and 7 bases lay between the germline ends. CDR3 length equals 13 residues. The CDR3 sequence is CASRNTYNSPLHF. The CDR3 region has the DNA TGTGCCAGTAGGAACACATATAATTCACCCCTCCACTTT.

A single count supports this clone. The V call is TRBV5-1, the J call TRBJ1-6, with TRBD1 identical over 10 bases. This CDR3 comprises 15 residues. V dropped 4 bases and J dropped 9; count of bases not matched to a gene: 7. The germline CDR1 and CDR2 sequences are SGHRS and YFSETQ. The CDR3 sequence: CASSPEGTGVSPLHF. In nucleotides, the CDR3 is TGCGCCAGCAGCCCGGAGGGGACAGGGGTTTCACCCCTCCACTTT.

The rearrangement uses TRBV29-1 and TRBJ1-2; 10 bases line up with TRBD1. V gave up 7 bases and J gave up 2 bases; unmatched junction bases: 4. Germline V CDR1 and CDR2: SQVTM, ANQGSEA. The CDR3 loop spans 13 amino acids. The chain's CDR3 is CSASGQGNYGYTF. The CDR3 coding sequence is TGCAGCGCTTCGGGACAGGGGAACTATGGCTACACCTTC. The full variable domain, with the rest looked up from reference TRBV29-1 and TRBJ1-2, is SAVISQKPSRDICQRGTSLTIQCQVDSQVTMMFWYRQQPGQSLTLIATANQGSEATYESGFVIDKFPISRPNLTFSTLTVSNMSPEDSSIYLCSASGQGNYGYTFGSGTRLTVV.

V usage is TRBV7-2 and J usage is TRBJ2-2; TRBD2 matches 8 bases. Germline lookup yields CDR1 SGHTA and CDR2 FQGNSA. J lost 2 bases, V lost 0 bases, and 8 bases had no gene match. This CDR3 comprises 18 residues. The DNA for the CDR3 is TGTGCCAGCAGCTTAGCCTTACTAGCGGCAACCAACACCGGGGAGCTGTTTTTT. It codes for CASSLALLAATNTGELFF.

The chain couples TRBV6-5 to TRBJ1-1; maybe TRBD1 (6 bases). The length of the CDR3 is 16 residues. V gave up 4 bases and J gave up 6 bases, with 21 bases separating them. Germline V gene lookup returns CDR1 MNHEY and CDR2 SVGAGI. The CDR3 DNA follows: TGTGCCAGCAGTTCCCAGGGGCCCACAGGCCCCGCTGAAGCTTTCTTT. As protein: CASSSQGPTGPAEAFF.

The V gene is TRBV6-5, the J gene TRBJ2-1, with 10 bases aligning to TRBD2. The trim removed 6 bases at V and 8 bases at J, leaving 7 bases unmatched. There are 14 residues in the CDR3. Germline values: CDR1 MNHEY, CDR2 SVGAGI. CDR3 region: CASSSRLAGDEQFF. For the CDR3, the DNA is TGTGCCAGCAGCTCTAGACTAGCGGGCGATGAGCAGTTCTTC.

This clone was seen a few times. The CDR3 region is CASSPAGTVRGYTF. The DNA of the CDR3 is TGTGCCAGCAGCCCCGCCGGGACAGTGCGTGGCTACACCTTC. The chain joins TRBV7-9 to TRBJ1-2; 7 bases match TRBD1. The CDR3 sequence is 14 residues long. Per germline, CDR1 SEHNR and CDR2 FQNEAQ (reference sequence). The V gene end was trimmed by 5 bases and the J gene end by 7 bases; junction bases not matched to a gene: 10. Variable domain in full (rest from reference TRBV7-9 and TRBJ1-2): DTGVSQNPRHKITKRGQNVTFRCDPISEHNRLYWYRQTLGQGPEFLTYFQNEAQLEKSRLLSDRFSAERPKGSFSTLEIQRTEQGDSAMYLCASSPAGTVRGYTFGSGTRLTVV.

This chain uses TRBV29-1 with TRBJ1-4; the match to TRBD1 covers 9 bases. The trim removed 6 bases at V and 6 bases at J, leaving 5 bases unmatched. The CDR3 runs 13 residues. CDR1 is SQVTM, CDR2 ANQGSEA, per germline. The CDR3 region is CSVAGTGHEKLFF. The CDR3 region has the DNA TGCAGCGTAGCCGGGACAGGGCATGAAAAACTGTTTTTT. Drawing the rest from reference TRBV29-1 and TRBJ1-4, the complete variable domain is SAVISQKPSRDICQRGTSLTIQCQVDSQVTMMFWYRQQPGQSLTLIATANQGSEATYESGFVIDKFPISRPNLTFSTLTVSNMSPEDSSIYLCSVAGTGHEKLFFGSGTQLSVL.